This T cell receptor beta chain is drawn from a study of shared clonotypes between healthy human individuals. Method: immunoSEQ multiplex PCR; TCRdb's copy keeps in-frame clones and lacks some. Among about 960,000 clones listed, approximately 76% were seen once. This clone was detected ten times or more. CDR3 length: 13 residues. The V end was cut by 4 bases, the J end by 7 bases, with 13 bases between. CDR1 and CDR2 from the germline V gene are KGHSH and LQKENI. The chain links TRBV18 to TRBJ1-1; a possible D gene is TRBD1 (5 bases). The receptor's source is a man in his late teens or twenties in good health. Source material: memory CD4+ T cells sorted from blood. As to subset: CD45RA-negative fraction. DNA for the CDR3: TGTGCCAGCTCACTCCTCAGTGGGGGTGAAGCTTTCTTT. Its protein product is CASSLLSGGEAFF.